This T cell receptor beta chain was sequenced during a study of blood T cell repertoires in COVID-19 (dated by TCRdb to about 2020). Regarding the research as a whole: Samples from collaborators originated in the United States, Italy and Spain and spanned both the acute and convalescent phases of COVID-19. The prospective study material was composed of cDNA or gDNA derived from T cells, B-cell-depleted T cells, or PBMCs. Subjects who had been exposed to COVID-19, were actively infected with it, or had recovered from it provided the deeply sampled blood TCRbeta repertoires that made up the dataset. The repertoires were released in a freely available public database intended as a resource for research on the immune response to SARS-CoV-2. Samples came from the ongoing ImmuneRACE study (first 160 participants) plus 1,254 subjects from 6 global collaborators. A de-identified subject ID, COVID-19 status, age in years and sex were almost always included in the sample metadata. Where available, HLA class I and class II types were taken from metadata supplied by the sample provider and were not determined by assay-based typing. General study outcomes and caveats: The quantity of clinical and demographic metadata differed by source and by participant and was supplied without curation.

Each collaborating institution followed its own protocols to collect whole blood in K2EDTA tubes. For TCRbeta analysis, collaborators shipped samples as frozen whole blood, isolated PBMCs, or DNA extracted from either of those sample types. This clone has only a few counts. The antigen it binds to is not known. Per-nucleotide qualities are absent, and no much larger clonotype sits a single base away. TCRbeta CDR3 regions were amplified from genomic DNA by means of the immunoSEQ Assay, a bias-controlled multiplex PCR. The paper's processing steps were these. Within the assay, amplification of reference gene primers was used to estimate how many nucleated cells each sample contained. To quantify the absolute abundance of each unique TCRbeta CDR3 rearrangement, sequence reads were collapsed and filtered. For each sample, productive Simpson clonality was calculated as the square root of Simpson's diversity index over productive rearrangements. The source is immuneACCESS, and TCRdb retained only in-frame sequences with V and J called. Part of the clones is not carried over; for the studies checked, unresolved V genes explain less than half of this, and the remainder is unexplained. V, J and clone size reflect that table, while D and trimming were determined from the DNA. The sample includes around 140,000 clones, with around 89% observed a single time. Roughly 2.9% of the sample is taken by the ten largest.

The CDR3 covers 15 residues, taking in both the cysteine and the phenylalanine. Of all the DNA, just the CDR3 is kept, 45 bases in frame from base 1. CDR1 LGHDT and CDR2 YNNKEL were looked up in the germline V gene (reference sequence). The junction carries 20 bases between V and J, which are trimmed by 5 bases and 7 bases respectively. Sequencing was performed on peripheral blood. The V and J segments used are TRBV3-1 (or the pseudogene TRBV3-2) and TRBJ2-5, with TRBD1 as a weak D call on 5 bases. This receptor was taken from a man aged 55-75 years with active or convalescent COVID-19. The CDR3 reads as follows: CASSGREDPRGTQYF. In nucleotide form, the sequence is TGTGCCAGCAGCGGACGAGAGGACCCAAGGGGGACCCAGTACTTC.